A selection of T cell receptor beta chains follows, all from one sample in a study of T cell changes during pregnancy in multiple sclerosis. Some clones are missing from TCRdb's copy, which holds only in-frame ones; the method was immunoSEQ multiplex PCR. The data hold approximately 43,000 clones, with 80% to 95% observed a single time. Sample: CD8+ T cells from peripheral blood mononuclear cells, taken after pregnancy. Every receptor here comes from a female donor with multiple sclerosis, enrolled in a pregnancy study. Both conserved end residues are part of each CDR3. Each record gives: clone size, V gene, D gene, J gene, CDR3 DNA, CDR3 protein. A D gene is named only where the DNA matches it firmly. Clone size appears in some rows only: once, few, many, or a class for an expanded clone.

abundance: NA
v_gene: TRBV29-1
d_gene: NA
j_gene: TRBJ2-3
CDR3nt: TGCAGCGTTCGAACGGACAGATACACAGATACGCAGTATTTT
CDR3aa: CSVRTDRYTDTQYF

abundance: NA
v_gene: TRBV27
d_gene: NA
j_gene: TRBJ2-7
CDR3nt: TGTGCCAGCAGTTCAGGGGAGCAGTACTTC
CDR3aa: CASSSGEQYF

abundance: NA
v_gene: TRBV19
d_gene: TRBD1
j_gene: TRBJ1-5
CDR3nt: TGTGCCAGTAGTATCCACAGGGGAACAAATCAGCCCCAGCATTTT
CDR3aa: CASSIHRGTNQPQHF

abundance: NA
v_gene: TRBV19
d_gene: NA
j_gene: TRBJ1-1
CDR3nt: TGTGCCAGTAGCCGGGACTCCTATTCCACTGAAGCTTTCTTT
CDR3aa: CASSRDSYSTEAFF

abundance: NA
v_gene: TRBV28
d_gene: NA
j_gene: TRBJ2-3
CDR3nt: TGTGCCAGCACCAACACAGATACGCAGTATTTT
CDR3aa: CASTNTDTQYF

abundance: NA
v_gene: TRBV2
d_gene: NA
j_gene: TRBJ1-2
CDR3nt: TGTGCCAGCAGGGACAGACGTGGCTACACCTTC
CDR3aa: CASRDRRGYTF

abundance: NA
v_gene: TRBV4-2
d_gene: NA
j_gene: TRBJ2-7
CDR3nt: TGTGCCAGCAGCCAAGGTCCGCTTGGGGGCGGCGAGCAGTACTTC
CDR3aa: CASSQGPLGGGEQYF

abundance: NA
v_gene: TRBV6-1
d_gene: TRBD1
j_gene: TRBJ2-1
CDR3nt: TGTGCCAGCAGTGAGGGACAGGGCGGCGATGAGCAGTTCTTC
CDR3aa: CASSEGQGGDEQFF

abundance: once
v_gene: TRBV4-1
d_gene: NA
j_gene: TRBJ2-1
CDR3nt: TGCGCCAGCAGCCAAGATAGGGGGAGTGTAAATGAGCAGTTCTTC
CDR3aa: CASSQDRGSVNEQFF

abundance: NA
v_gene: TRBV7-9
d_gene: NA
j_gene: TRBJ1-1
CDR3nt: TGTGCCAGCGCAACACGGGGGGATACTGAAGCTTTCTTT
CDR3aa: CASATRGDTEAFF

abundance: NA
v_gene: TRBV5-6
d_gene: NA
j_gene: TRBJ2-7
CDR3nt: TGTGCCAGCAGCTTGGGGGCAGGCTACGAGCAGTACTTC
CDR3aa: CASSLGAGYEQYF

abundance: once
v_gene: TRBV27
d_gene: TRBD1
j_gene: TRBJ2-3
CDR3nt: TGTGCCAGCAGTCCCCGGGACAGGGGCGCAGATACGCAGTATTTT
CDR3aa: CASSPRDRGADTQYF

abundance: NA
v_gene: TRBV27
d_gene: TRBD1
j_gene: TRBJ2-7
CDR3nt: TGTGCCAGCAGTTCTCGACAGGGATACTACGAGCAGTACTTC
CDR3aa: CASSSRQGYYEQYF

abundance: NA
v_gene: TRBV27
d_gene: NA
j_gene: TRBJ1-2
CDR3nt: TGTGCCAGCAGTTCGACTAAAACAGGGACCTATGGCTACACCTTC
CDR3aa: CASSSTKTGTYGYTF

abundance: NA
v_gene: TRBV6-1
d_gene: NA
j_gene: TRBJ1-1
CDR3nt: TGTGCCAGCAGCGAGGTGTTGGTGAACACTGAAGCTTTCTTT
CDR3aa: CASSEVLVNTEAFF

abundance: NA
v_gene: TRBV6-1
d_gene: NA
j_gene: TRBJ2-1
CDR3nt: TGTGCCAGCAGGGATGGGGCGGGACCCCAGTTCTTC
CDR3aa: CASRDGAGPQFF